This entry describes one T cell receptor (beta chain). Its antigen is unidentified. A read error may account for a junction end that differs from germline. This CDR3 spans 13 amino acids. Per the germline V gene, CDR1 is MNHEY and CDR2 is SMNVEV (reference sequence). TCRdb ran MiXCR on the reads and lists one entry per CDR3 protein. The profile shows around 58,000 distinct CDR3 sequences, around 21% of them singletons. This specimen comes from a study of T cell repertoires in cytomegalovirus infection. Whole-study context: CMV infection and matching HLA type were both indicated by public TCR beta signatures.

The receptor comes from a human donor in good health (CMV status not recorded). Some clones in this sample may be carry-over from other donors' samples. Sequenced here: CD8+ T cells from cultured PBMCs, sampled from culture after CMV antigen stimulation. V and J are TRBV27 and TRBJ1-2; 8 nucleotides match TRBD1. CDR3 sequence (DNA): TGTGACAGCAGTAGCCCAGGGGGCTTTGGCTACACCTTC. It is translated as CDSSSPGGFGYTF.